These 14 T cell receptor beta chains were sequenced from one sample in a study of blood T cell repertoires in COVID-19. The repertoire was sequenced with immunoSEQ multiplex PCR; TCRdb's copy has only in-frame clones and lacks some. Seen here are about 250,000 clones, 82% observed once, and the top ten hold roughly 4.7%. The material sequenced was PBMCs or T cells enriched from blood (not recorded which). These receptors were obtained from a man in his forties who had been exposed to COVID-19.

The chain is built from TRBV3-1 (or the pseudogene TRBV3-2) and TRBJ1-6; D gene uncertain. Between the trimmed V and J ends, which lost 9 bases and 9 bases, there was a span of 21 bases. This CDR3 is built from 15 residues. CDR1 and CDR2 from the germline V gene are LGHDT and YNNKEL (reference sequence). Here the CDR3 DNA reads TGTGCCAGTACTAGTGGGGTTGATTCCCTTTCACCCCTCCACTTT. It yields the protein CASTSGVDSLSPLHF.

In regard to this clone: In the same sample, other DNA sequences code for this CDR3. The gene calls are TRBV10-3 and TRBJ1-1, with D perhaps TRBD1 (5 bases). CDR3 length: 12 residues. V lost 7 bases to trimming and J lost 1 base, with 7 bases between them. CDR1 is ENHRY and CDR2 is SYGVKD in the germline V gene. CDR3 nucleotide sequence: TGTGCCATCACTACAGGGAACACTGAAGCTTTCTTT. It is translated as CAITTGNTEAFF.

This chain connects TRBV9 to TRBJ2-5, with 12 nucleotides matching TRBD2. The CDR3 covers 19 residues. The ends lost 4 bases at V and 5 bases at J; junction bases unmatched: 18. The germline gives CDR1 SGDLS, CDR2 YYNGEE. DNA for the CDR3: TGTGCCAGCAGCCGACGACTAGCGGGAGTGTTCGGATGGTACGAGACCCAGTACTTC. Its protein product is CASSRRLAGVFGWYETQYF.

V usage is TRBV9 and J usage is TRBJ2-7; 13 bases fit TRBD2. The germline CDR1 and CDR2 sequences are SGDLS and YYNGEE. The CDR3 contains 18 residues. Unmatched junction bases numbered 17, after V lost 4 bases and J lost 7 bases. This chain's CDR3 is CASSPRPPGTSGISEQYF. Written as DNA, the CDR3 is TGTGCCAGCAGCCCCCGGCCCCCCGGGACTAGCGGGATAAGTGAGCAGTACTTC.

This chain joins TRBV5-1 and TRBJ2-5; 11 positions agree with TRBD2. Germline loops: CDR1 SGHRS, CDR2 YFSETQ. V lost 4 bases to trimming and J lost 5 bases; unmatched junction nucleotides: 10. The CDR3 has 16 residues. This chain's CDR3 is CASSLGLAVSGETQYF. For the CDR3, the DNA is TGCGCCAGCAGCCTGGGACTAGCGGTATCTGGGGAGACCCAGTACTTC.

CDR3 amino acids: CASSKLPPRRISSYEQYF. The CDR3 region has the DNA TGTGCCAGCAGCAAACTACCTCCGAGACGGATTAGCTCCTACGAGCAGTACTTC. V gene TRBV7-9 combines with J gene TRBJ2-7; D remains unclear. Germline V CDR1 and CDR2: SEHNR, FQNEAQ (reference sequence). V was shortened by 5 bases and J by 0 bases, with 23 bases between the two germline ends. CDR3 size: 18 residues.

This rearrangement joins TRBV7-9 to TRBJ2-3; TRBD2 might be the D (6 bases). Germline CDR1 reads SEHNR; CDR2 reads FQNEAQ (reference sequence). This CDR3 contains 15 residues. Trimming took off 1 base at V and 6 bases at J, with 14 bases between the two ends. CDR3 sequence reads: CASSLGRLVRDTQYF. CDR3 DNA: TGTGCCAGCAGCTTAGGCAGACTAGTAAGGGATACGCAGTATTTT. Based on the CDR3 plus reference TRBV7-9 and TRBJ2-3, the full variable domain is DTGVSQNPRHKITKRGQNVTFRCDPISEHNRLYWYRQTLGQGPEFLTYFQNEAQLEKSRLLSDRFSAERPKGSFSTLEIQRTEQGDSAMYLCASSLGRLVRDTQYFGPGTRLTVL.

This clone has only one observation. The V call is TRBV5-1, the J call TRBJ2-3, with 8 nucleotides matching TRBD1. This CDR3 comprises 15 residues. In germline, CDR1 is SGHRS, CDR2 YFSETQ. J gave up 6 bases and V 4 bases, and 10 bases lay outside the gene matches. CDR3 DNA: TGCGCCAGCAGCCTGCAGGGGGCTGGGGGGGATACGCAGTATTTT. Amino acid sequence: CASSLQGAGGDTQYF.

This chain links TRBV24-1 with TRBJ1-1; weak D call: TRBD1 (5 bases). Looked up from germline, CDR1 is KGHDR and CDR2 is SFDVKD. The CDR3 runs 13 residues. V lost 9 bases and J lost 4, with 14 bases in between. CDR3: CATRGGSGTEAFF. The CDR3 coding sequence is TGTGCCACCCGGGGGGGTTCGGGCACTGAAGCTTTCTTT.

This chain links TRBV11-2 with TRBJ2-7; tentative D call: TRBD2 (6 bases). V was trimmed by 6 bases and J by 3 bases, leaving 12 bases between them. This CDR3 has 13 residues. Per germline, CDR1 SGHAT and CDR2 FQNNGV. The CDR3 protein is CASSTTGVYEQYF. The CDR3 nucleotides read TGTGCCAGCAGTACTACGGGGGTCTACGAGCAGTACTTC.

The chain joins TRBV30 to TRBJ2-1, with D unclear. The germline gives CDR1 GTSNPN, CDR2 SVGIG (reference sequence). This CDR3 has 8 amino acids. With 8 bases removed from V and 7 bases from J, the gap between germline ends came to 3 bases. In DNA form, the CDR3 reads TGTGCCCTAAATGAGCAGTTCTTC. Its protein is CALNEQFF.

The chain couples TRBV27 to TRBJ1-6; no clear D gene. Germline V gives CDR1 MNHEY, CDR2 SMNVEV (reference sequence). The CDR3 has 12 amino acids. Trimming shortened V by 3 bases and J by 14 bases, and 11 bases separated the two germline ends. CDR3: CASSFEGRTLHF. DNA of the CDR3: TGTGCCAGCAGTTTTGAGGGTCGCACCCTCCACTTT.

DNA of the CDR3: TGTGCCACCAGCACTGGACAGGGGGCTTTGTGGTTCTTC. Amino acids: CATSTGQGALWFF. The chain combines TRBV15 with TRBJ2-1, with TRBD1 matching 11 bases. The junction had 8 bases not matched to a gene; V was cut back by 4 bases and J by 15 bases. The CDR3 totals 13 residues. The germline V gene encodes CDR1 LNHNV and CDR2 YYDKDF (reference sequence). The full variable domain, its missing parts supplied by reference TRBV15 and TRBJ2-1, is DAMVIQNPRYQVTQFGKPVTLSCSQTLNHNVMYWYQQKSSQAPKLLFHYYDKDFNNEADTPDNFQSRRPNTSFCFLDIRSPGLGDTAMYLCATSTGQGALWFFGPGTRLTVL.

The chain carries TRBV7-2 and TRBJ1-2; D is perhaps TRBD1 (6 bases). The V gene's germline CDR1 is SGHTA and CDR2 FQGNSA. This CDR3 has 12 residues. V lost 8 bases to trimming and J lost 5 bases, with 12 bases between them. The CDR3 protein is CASLNREYGYTF. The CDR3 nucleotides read TGTGCCAGCCTCAACAGGGAATATGGCTACACCTTC. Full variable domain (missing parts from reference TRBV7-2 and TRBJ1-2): GAGVSQSPSNKVTEKGKDVELRCDPISGHTALYWYRQSLGQGLEFLIYFQGNSAPDKSGLPSDRFSAERTGGSVSTLTIQRTQQEDSAVYLCASLNREYGYTFGSGTRLTVV.